This T cell receptor (beta chain) was obtained from a study of control samples from healthy donors and cancer patients. Trimming took 4 bases from V and 7 from J; bases not matched to a gene: 17. Germline V gives CDR1 SGDLS, CDR2 YYNGEE. The CDR3 runs to 17 residues. Method: immunoSEQ multiplex PCR; TCRdb's copy keeps in-frame clones and lacks some. The repertoire holds about 68,000 clones, over 80% seen once, with around 16% in the top ten. The sequence came from a man aged 55 to 70 in good health. This rearrangement joins TRBV9 to TRBJ2-1; 7 bases agree with TRBD2. Sequencing used blood. CDR3 sequence: CASSLRAGEGTWNEQFF. CDR3 sequence (DNA): TGTGCCAGCAGCCTTAGGGCGGGAGAGGGGACTTGGAATGAGCAGTTCTTC.